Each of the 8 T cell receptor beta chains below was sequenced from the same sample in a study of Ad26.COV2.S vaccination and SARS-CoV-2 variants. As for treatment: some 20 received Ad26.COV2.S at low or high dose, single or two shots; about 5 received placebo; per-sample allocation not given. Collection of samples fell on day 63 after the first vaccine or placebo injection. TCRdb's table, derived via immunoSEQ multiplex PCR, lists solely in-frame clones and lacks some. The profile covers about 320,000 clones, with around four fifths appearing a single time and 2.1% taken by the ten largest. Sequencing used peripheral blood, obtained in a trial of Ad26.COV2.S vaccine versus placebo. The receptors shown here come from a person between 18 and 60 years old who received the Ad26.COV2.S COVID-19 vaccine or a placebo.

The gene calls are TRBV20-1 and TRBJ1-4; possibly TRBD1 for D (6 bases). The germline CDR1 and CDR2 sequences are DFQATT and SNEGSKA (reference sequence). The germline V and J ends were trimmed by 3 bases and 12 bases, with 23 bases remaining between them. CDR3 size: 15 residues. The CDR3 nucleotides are TGCAGTGCTAGTCAGGTACAGGGCCTCACGGAGGAACTGTTTTTT. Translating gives CSASQVQGLTEELFF.

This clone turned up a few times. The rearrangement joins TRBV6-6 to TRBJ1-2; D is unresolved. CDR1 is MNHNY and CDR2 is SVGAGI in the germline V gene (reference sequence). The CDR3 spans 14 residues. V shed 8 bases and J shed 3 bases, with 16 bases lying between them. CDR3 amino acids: CASLPVGQHYGYTF. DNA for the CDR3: TGTGCCAGCCTCCCCGTAGGGCAGCACTATGGCTACACCTTC.

The CDR3 loop is CASSDLGASNQPQHF. Written as DNA, the CDR3 is TGCGCCAGCAGTGATTTGGGGGCAAGCAATCAGCCCCAGCATTTT. V usage is TRBV10-2 and J usage is TRBJ1-5, with a weak D call TRBD1 (6 bases). CDR1 WSHSY and CDR2 SAAADI come from the germline V gene. The V end was cut by 3 bases, the J end by 1 base, with 10 bases between. The CDR3 has 15 amino acids.

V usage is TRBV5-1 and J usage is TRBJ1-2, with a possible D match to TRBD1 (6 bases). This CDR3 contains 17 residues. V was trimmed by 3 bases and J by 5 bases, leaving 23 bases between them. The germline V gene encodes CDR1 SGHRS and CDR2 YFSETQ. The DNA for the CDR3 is TGCGCCAGCAGCTGGGACACCTACAGCCAGTGGCAGTATGGCTACACCTTC. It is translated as CASSWDTYSQWQYGYTF.

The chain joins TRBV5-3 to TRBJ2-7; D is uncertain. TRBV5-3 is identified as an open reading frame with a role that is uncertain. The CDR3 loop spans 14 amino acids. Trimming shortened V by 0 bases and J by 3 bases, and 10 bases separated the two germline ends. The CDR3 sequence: CARSLEVSYYEQYF. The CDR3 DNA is TGTGCCAGAAGCTTGGAAGTCTCATACTACGAGCAGTACTTC.

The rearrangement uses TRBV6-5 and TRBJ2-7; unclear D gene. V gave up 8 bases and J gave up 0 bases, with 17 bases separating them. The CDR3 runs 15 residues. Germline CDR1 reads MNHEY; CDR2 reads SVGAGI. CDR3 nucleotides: TGTGCCAGCGTGGAAACTGGGCTGACCTCCTACGAGCAGTACTTC. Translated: CASVETGLTSYEQYF.

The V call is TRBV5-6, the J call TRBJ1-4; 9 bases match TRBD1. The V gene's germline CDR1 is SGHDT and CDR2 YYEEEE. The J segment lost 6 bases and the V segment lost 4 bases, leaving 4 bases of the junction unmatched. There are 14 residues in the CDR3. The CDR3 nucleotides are TGTGCCAGCAGCCGGGGACAGGGATATGAAAAACTGTTTTTT. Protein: CASSRGQGYEKLFF.

DNA of the CDR3: TGTGCCAGCAGCCTAGGACTAGCGGGGGGGTACAATGAGCAGTTCTTC. Translated: CASSLGLAGGYNEQFF. The chain recombines TRBV7-9 with TRBJ2-1, with 15 nucleotides matching TRBD2. Germline V lookup: CDR1 SEHNR, CDR2 FQNEAQ (reference sequence). The V and J ends lost 5 bases and 4 bases, in that order; junction bases with no gene match: 3. The CDR3 runs 16 residues.